These 11 T cell receptor beta chains came from one sample sequenced in a study of blood T cell repertoires in COVID-19. Using immunoSEQ multiplex PCR, the repertoire was profiled, and TCRdb retains in-frame clones only, with some absent. The table shows 250,000 or so clones, with 70% to 90% occurring only once. Sequenced input: PBMCs or T cells enriched from blood (not recorded which). Every receptor here comes from a man in his thirties or forties who had recovered from COVID-19.

The chain joins TRBV11-1 to TRBJ2-7; D might be TRBD2 (5 bases). The germline V gene has CDR1 SGHAT and CDR2 FQDESV (reference sequence). The CDR3 covers 11 residues. The V end lost 5 bases, the J end lost 3 bases, and 5 bases lay between the germline ends. The CDR3 sequence: CASSRDYEQYF. The DNA for the CDR3 is TGTGCCAGCAGCCGGGACTACGAGCAGTACTTC.

The chain is built from TRBV27 and TRBJ2-7, with 13 bases fitting TRBD2. V shed 5 bases and J 0 bases; nucleotides not matched to a gene: 16. This CDR3 has 20 amino acids. In germline, CDR1 is MNHEY, CDR2 SMNVEV (reference sequence). The CDR3 DNA is TGTGCCAGCAGTATCTCTCAACCGGGACTAGCGGGGTTGGGCTCCTACGAGCAGTACTTC. Translating it yields CASSISQPGLAGLGSYEQYF.

This chain joins TRBV6-5 and TRBJ2-1, with D tentatively TRBD1 (6 bases). Looked up from germline, CDR1 is MNHEY and CDR2 is SVGAGI. CDR3 length: 15 amino acids. V gave up 6 bases and J gave up 8 bases, with 20 bases separating them. In nucleotides, the CDR3 is TGTGCCAGCAGCCTGGCTAGAGGGGGAATCGATGAGCAGTTCTTC. It specifies CASSLARGGIDEQFF.

The chain links TRBV5-5 to TRBJ2-1, with D perhaps matching TRBD2 (6 bases). This CDR3 comprises 15 residues. Germline values: CDR1 SGHKS, CDR2 YYEKEE (reference sequence). Trimming cost V 6 bases and J 0 bases, with 13 bases left between them. CDR3 region: CASTLLAISYNEQFF. The CDR3 nucleotides read TGTGCCAGCACCCTCCTAGCGATCTCCTACAATGAGCAGTTCTTC.

The chain recombines TRBV25-1 with TRBJ2-1; TRBD2 aligns across 9 bases. The junction had 8 bases not matched to a gene; V was cut back by 7 bases and J by 16 bases. Germline CDR1 reads MGHDK; CDR2 reads SYGVNS. CDR3 length: 11 amino acids. For the CDR3, the DNA is TGTGCCAGCACCGTTAGCGGGAGAGTTTTCTTC. This gives the protein CASTVSGRVFF. Based on the CDR3 plus reference TRBV25-1 and TRBJ2-1, the full variable domain is EADIYQTPRYLVIGTGKKITLECSQTMGHDKMYWYQQDPGMELHLIHYSYGVNSTEKGDLSSESTVSRIRTEHFPLTLESARPSHTSQYLCASTVSGRVFFGPGTRLTVL.

CDR3 region: CASSYLVSGQFF. The CDR3 nucleotides are TGTGCCAGCAGTTACTTAGTATCTGGGCAGTTCTTC. This sequence joins TRBV6-2 or TRBV6-3 and TRBJ2-1; D ambiguous. The CDR3 has 12 amino acids. Germline assignment: CDR1 MNHEY and CDR2 SVGEGT. Trimming pared 1 base from V and 12 bases from J, leaving 10 bases between.

The V call is TRBV18, the J call TRBJ2-7; 9 nucleotides agree with TRBD1. V was clipped by 3 bases and J by 2 bases; unmatched bases: 2. Germline V gene data show CDR1 as KGHSH and CDR2 as LQKENI. The CDR3 spans 14 residues. CDR3 DNA sequence: TGTGCCAGCTCACCGCGGGACAGGGCCTACGAGCAGTACTTC. It encodes CASSPRDRAYEQYF.

This clone was detected only a few times. The J gene is TRBJ2-2, the V gene TRBV3-1 (or the pseudogene TRBV3-2); D may be TRBD2 (7 bases). The CDR3 is 15 amino acids. Germline CDR1 is LGHDT and CDR2 is YNNKEL (reference sequence). The germline V and J ends were trimmed by 4 bases and 4 bases, with 13 bases remaining between them. The CDR3 DNA reads TGTGCCAGCAGCCGGGGGGGCAGAACCACCGGGGAGCTGTTTTTT. Residues: CASSRGGRTTGELFF.

This chain's CDR3 is CASSPLAGTTTDTQYF. The CDR3 bases are TGTGCCAGCTCACCCTTAGCGGGCACCACGACAGATACGCAGTATTTT. The chain couples TRBV18 to TRBJ2-3; 7 bases line up with TRBD2. CDR1 is KGHSH, CDR2 LQKENI, per germline. The ends lost 3 bases at V and 3 bases at J; junction bases unmatched: 9. This CDR3 is built from 16 residues. The full variable domain, with the rest looked up from reference TRBV18 and TRBJ2-3, is NAGVMQNPRHLVRRRGQEARLRCSPMKGHSHVYWYRQLPEEGLKFMVYLQKENIIDESGMPKERFSAEFPKEGPSILRIQQVVRGDSAAYFCASSPLAGTTTDTQYFGPGTRLTVL.

The chain is built from TRBV30 and TRBJ1-3; tentatively, D is TRBD1 (6 bases). V lost 5 bases and J lost 4, with 12 bases in between. The CDR3 runs to 13 residues. Germline CDR1 GTSNPN, CDR2 SVGIG (reference sequence). The CDR3: CAWQGTGGNTIYF. In nucleotides, the CDR3 is TGTGCCTGGCAGGGGACGGGGGGAAACACCATATATTTT.

The chain joins TRBV28 to TRBJ2-7, with TRBD2 identical over 7 bases. The CDR3 has 13 residues. From germline, CDR1 is MDHEN and CDR2 SYDVKM. The trim removed 11 bases at V and 0 bases at J, leaving 7 bases unmatched. The CDR3 spells CAASGILSYEQYF. The CDR3 DNA is TGTGCCGCCAGCGGGATACTCTCCTACGAGCAGTACTTC.